A single T cell receptor (beta chain) is shown here with its context. No antigen is known for it. CDR1 LGHDT and CDR2 YNNKEL come from the germline V gene (reference sequence). CDR3 size: 15 residues. V shed 2 bases and J shed 7 bases, with 12 bases lying between them. These data belong to a study of response to subunit inactivated influenza vaccine. General study findings and limits: That few new T cells are recruited by each seasonal influenza vaccination was the authors' suggestion.

Using its own MiXCR run on the RT-PCR reads, TCRdb lists one record per CDR3 protein. Of more than 450,000 distinct CDR3 sequences in the sample, approximately 7.7% are singletons; the top ten hold roughly 13%. This sequence joins TRBV3-1 and TRBJ1-6; perhaps TRBD1 as D (6 bases). This TCR derives from a man aged 50-75 years who received an inactivated influenza vaccine. Sequenced material: PBMCs from blood, taken 23 to 25 months after vaccination. CDR3 sequence (DNA): TGTGCCAGCAGCCAAACCGGGACAAGGAATTCACCCCTCCACTTT. This translates into CASSQTGTRNSPLHF.